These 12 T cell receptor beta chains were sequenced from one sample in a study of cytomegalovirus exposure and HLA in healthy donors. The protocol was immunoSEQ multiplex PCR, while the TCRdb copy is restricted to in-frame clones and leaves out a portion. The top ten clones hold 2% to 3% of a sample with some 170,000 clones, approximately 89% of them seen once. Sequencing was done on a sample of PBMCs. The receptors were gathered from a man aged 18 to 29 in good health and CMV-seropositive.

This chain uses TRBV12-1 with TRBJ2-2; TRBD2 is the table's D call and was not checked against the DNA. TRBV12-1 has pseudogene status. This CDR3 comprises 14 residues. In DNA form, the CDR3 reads TGTGCCAGCAGCTCCCGGGACTTAACCGGGGAGCTGTTTTTT. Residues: CASSSRDLTGELFF.

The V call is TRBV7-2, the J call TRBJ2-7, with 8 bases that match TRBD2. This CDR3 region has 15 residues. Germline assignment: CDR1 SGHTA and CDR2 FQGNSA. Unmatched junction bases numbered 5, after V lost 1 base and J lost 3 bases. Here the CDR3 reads CASSLVYSGNYEQYF. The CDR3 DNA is TGTGCCAGCAGCTTAGTGTATAGCGGGAACTACGAGCAGTACTTC.

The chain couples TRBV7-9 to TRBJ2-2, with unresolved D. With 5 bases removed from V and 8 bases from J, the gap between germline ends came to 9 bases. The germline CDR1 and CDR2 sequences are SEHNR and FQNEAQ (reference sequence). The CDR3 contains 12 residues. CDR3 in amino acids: CASSPDRGELFF. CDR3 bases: TGTGCCAGCAGCCCCGATAGAGGGGAGCTGTTTTTT.

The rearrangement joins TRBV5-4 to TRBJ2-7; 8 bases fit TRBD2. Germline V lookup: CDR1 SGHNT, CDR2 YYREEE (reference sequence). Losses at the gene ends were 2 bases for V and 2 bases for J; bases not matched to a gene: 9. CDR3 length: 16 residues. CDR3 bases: TGTGCCAGCAGCTTCTTTAGCGGGGCTACCCCCTACGAGCAGTACTTC. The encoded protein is CASSFFSGATPYEQYF.

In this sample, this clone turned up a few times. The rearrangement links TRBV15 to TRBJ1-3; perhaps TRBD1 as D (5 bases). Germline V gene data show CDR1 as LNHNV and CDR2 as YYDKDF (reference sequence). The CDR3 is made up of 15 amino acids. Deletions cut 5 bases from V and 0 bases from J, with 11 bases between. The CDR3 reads CATSPRGLSGNTIYF. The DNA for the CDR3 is TGTGCCACCAGCCCGAGGGGACTCTCTGGAAACACCATATATTTT.

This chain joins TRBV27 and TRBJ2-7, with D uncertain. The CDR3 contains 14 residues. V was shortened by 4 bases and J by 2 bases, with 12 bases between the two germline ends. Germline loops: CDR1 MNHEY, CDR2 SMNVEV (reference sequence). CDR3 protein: CASSSRLFPYEQYF. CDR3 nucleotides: TGTGCCAGCAGTTCCAGGCTGTTCCCCTACGAGCAGTACTTC.

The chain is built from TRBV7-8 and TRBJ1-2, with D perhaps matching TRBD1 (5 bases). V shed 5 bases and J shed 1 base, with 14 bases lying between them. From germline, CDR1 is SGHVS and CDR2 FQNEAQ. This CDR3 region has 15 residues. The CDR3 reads CASSHPTQDNYGYTF. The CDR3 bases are TGTGCCAGCAGCCACCCCACACAGGATAACTATGGCTACACCTTC.

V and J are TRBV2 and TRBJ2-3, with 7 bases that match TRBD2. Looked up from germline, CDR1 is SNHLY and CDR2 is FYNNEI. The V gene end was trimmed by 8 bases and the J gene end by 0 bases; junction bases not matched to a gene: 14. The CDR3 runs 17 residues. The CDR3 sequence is CASLAERLATSTDTQYF. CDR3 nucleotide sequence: TGTGCCAGCCTGGCCGAAAGACTAGCAACTAGCACAGATACGCAGTATTTT.

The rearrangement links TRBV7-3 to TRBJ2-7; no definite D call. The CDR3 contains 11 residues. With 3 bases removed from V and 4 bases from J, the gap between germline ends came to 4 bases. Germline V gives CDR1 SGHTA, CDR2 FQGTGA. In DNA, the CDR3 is TGTGCCAGCAGCTTCCCTTACGAGCAGTACTTC. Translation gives CASSFPYEQYF.

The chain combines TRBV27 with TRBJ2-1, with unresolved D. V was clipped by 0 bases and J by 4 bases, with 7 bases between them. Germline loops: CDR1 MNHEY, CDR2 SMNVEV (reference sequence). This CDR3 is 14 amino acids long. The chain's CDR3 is CASSLSAGYNEQFF. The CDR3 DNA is TGTGCCAGCAGTTTATCGGCCGGGTACAATGAGCAGTTCTTC.

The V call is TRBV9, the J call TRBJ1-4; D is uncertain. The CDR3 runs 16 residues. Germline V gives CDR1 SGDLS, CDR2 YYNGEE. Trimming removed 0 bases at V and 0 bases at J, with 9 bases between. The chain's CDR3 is CASSVGAEATNEKLFF. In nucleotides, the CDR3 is TGTGCCAGCAGCGTAGGGGCAGAAGCAACTAATGAAAAACTGTTTTTT. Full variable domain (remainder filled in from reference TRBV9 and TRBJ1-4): DSGVTQTPKHLITATGQRVTLRCSPRSGDLSVYWYQQSLDQGLQFLIQYYNGEERAKGNILERFSAQQFPDLHSELNLSSLELGDSALYFCASSVGAEATNEKLFFGSGTQLSVL.

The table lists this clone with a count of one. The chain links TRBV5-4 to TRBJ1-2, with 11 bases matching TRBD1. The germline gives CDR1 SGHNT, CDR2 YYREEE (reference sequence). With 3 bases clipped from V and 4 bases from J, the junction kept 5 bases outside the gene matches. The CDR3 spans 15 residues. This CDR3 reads CASSYGTGGGYGYTF. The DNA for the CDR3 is TGTGCCAGCAGCTATGGGACAGGGGGAGGCTATGGCTACACCTTC.